Presented here are 32 T cell receptor beta chains from one specimen sequenced in a study of response to subunit inactivated influenza vaccine. Each CDR3 protein gets one entry after TCRdb re-called the RT-PCR reads with MiXCR. The data show about 780,000 distinct CDR3 sequences, less than 20% seen once. The sequencing used PBMCs from blood, collected 4 to 6 days after vaccination. Receptors were obtained from a man aged 45-60 years who received an inactivated influenza vaccine.

This clonotype was counted only a few times. V and J are TRBV20-1 and TRBJ2-7; D gene ambiguous. V was clipped by 6 bases and J by 3 bases, with 9 bases between them. The CDR3 spans 11 residues. Germline loops: CDR1 DFQATT, CDR2 SNEGSKA (reference sequence). CDR3 sequence: CSARPVYEQYF. CDR3 DNA sequence: TGCAGTGCAAGACCGGTCTACGAGCAGTACTTC.

This clonotype was detected a few times. V and J are TRBV7-9 and TRBJ2-3; 7 nucleotides line up with TRBD1. V was clipped by 8 bases and J by 3 bases; unmatched bases: 8. Germline CDR1 SEHNR, CDR2 FQNEAQ (reference sequence). This CDR3 is 14 amino acids long. The CDR3 region is CASRRDRDTDTQYF. The DNA of the CDR3 is TGTGCCAGCCGCCGAGACAGGGATACAGATACGCAGTATTTT. Drawing the rest from reference TRBV7-9 and TRBJ2-3, the complete variable domain is DTGVSQNPRHKITKRGQNVTFRCDPISEHNRLYWYRQTLGQGPEFLTYFQNEAQLEKSRLLSDRFSAERPKGSFSTLEIQRTEQGDSAMYLCASRRDRDTDTQYFGPGTRLTVL.

This clonotype was counted only a few times. DNA for the CDR3: TGTGCCAGCAGTAAAGGAGGGGTCCGGGACGAGCAGTACTTC. Translation: CASSKGGVRDEQYF. The chain combines TRBV6-1 with TRBJ2-7; TRBD2 is a possible D gene (6 bases). Deletions cut 5 bases from V and 5 bases from J, with 16 bases between. The CDR3 runs to 14 residues. CDR1 and CDR2 (germline): MNHNS, SASEGT.

The chain links TRBV10-3 to TRBJ2-7; 10 bases map to TRBD1. Germline values: CDR1 ENHRY, CDR2 SYGVKD. The CDR3 length is 15 residues. J gave up 4 bases and V 2 bases, and 5 bases lay outside the gene matches. As DNA, the CDR3 is TGTGCCATCAGTGAGGGGACAGGGGTTTTGTACGAGCAGTACTTC. Amino acid sequence: CAISEGTGVLYEQYF.

Only a few counts were recorded for this clonotype. The CDR3 protein is CSAQDRVAKNIQYF. Written as DNA, the CDR3 is TGCAGTGCTCAGGACAGGGTTGCCAAAAACATTCAGTACTTC. The chain couples TRBV20-1 to TRBJ2-4, with TRBD1 identical over 8 bases. Germline CDR1 and CDR2: DFQATT and SNEGSKA (reference sequence). This CDR3 contains 14 residues. Trimming removed 5 bases from V and 1 base from J; junction bases left unmatched: 4.

This sequence joins TRBV29-1 and TRBJ1-2, with a tentative D call TRBD1 (5 bases). The germline CDR1 and CDR2 sequences are SQVTM and ANQGSEA. Trimming removed 4 bases at V and 2 bases at J, with 8 bases between. The CDR3 has 12 residues. CDR3 DNA sequence: TGCAGCGTTGTTGGGACCAACTATGGCTACACCTTC. This translates into CSVVGTNYGYTF.

The chain joins TRBV7-2 to TRBJ2-7; 10 bases are a match to TRBD1. Germline trimming cut 4 bases from V and 5 bases from J; bases unmatched to any gene: 8. The CDR3 loop spans 15 amino acids. Germline V lookup: CDR1 SGHTA, CDR2 FQGNSA. CDR3 residues: CASSSTGGLGHEQYF. The CDR3 nucleotides read TGTGCCAGCAGCTCGACAGGGGGCTTAGGCCACGAGCAGTACTTC.

This rearrangement joins TRBV3-1 to TRBJ2-7, with 13 bases identical to TRBD2. Losses at the gene ends were 11 bases for V and 2 bases for J; bases not matched to a gene: 6. Germline V gene data show CDR1 as LGHDT and CDR2 as YNNKEL (reference sequence). The CDR3 has 14 residues. Here the CDR3 reads CAQKLAGGPYEQYF. The CDR3 DNA reads TGTGCCCAGAAACTAGCGGGAGGGCCCTACGAGCAGTACTTC.

This clonotype has just a few counts. The J gene is TRBJ2-7, the V gene TRBV7-9; tentatively, D is TRBD2 (6 bases). The CDR3 totals 16 residues. V lost 5 bases and J lost 6, with 23 bases in between. Germline V gives CDR1 SEHNR, CDR2 FQNEAQ (reference sequence). The CDR3 loop reads CASSPPRGTESTEQYF. The DNA of the CDR3 is TGTGCCAGCAGCCCTCCACGGGGGACCGAGAGCACCGAGCAGTACTTC.

The V call is TRBV7-9, the J call TRBJ1-2, with D hard to call. The CDR3 runs 12 residues. The germline gives CDR1 SEHNR, CDR2 FQNEAQ (reference sequence). V lost 1 base and J lost 8, with 8 bases in between. DNA for the CDR3: TGTGCCAGCAGCTTAGAGCGAACGGGCTACACCTTC. Encoded protein: CASSLERTGYTF. Looking up the rest from reference TRBV7-9 and TRBJ1-2 gives the full variable domain: DTGVSQNPRHKITKRGQNVTFRCDPISEHNRLYWYRQTLGQGPEFLTYFQNEAQLEKSRLLSDRFSAERPKGSFSTLEIQRTEQGDSAMYLCASSLERTGYTFGSGTRLTVV.

This clonotype showed up just a few times. The J gene is TRBJ2-1, the V gene TRBV20-1; 11 positions match TRBD2. Germline trimming cut 5 bases from V and 7 bases from J; bases unmatched to any gene: 4. The germline V gene has CDR1 DFQATT and CDR2 SNEGSKA (reference sequence). This CDR3 spans 13 amino acids. DNA for the CDR3: TGCAGTGCTTTAGCGGGGGGGCGAAATGAGCAGTTCTTC. It yields the protein CSALAGGRNEQFF.

This chain links TRBV29-1 with TRBJ1-1, with 7 bases identical to TRBD1. CDR1 SQVTM and CDR2 ANQGSEA come from the germline V gene. The CDR3 has 13 amino acids. Trimming took 5 bases from V and 5 from J; bases not matched to a gene: 8. The CDR3: CSVHRGRGTEAFF. CDR3 sequence (DNA): TGCAGCGTTCACAGGGGCCGGGGGACTGAAGCTTTCTTT. Filled out from reference TRBV29-1 and TRBJ1-1, the complete variable domain reads SAVISQKPSRDICQRGTSLTIQCQVDSQVTMMFWYRQQPGQSLTLIATANQGSEATYESGFVIDKFPISRPNLTFSTLTVSNMSPEDSSIYLCSVHRGRGTEAFFGQGTRLTVV.

This clonotype occurred once. This chain links TRBV7-9 with TRBJ2-5, with D perhaps assigned TRBD1 or TRBD2 (5 bases each). CDR1 SEHNR and CDR2 FQNEAQ come from the germline V gene (reference sequence). The CDR3 has 16 residues. V was trimmed by 5 bases and J by 9 bases, leaving 25 bases between them. The CDR3 loop reads CASSPNPTVRSVAQYF. CDR3 coding DNA: TGTGCCAGCAGCCCGAACCCGACAGTTCGTAGCGTGGCCCAGTACTTC.

The sample holds a few counts of this clonotype. This chain uses TRBV19 with TRBJ1-5; 8 bases are a match to TRBD1. Trimming took 3 bases from V and 7 from J; bases not matched to a gene: 8. The CDR3 sequence is 15 residues long. Germline CDR1 reads LNHDA; CDR2 reads SQIVND (reference sequence). CDR3 region: CASSISRTGQQPQHF. The CDR3 DNA follows: TGTGCCAGTAGTATTAGCCGGACAGGGCAGCAGCCCCAGCATTTT.

In this sample, this clonotype turned up a few times. The CDR3 sequence is CSARARWSSYNEQFF. CDR3 sequence (DNA): TGCAGTGCTAGAGCTAGGTGGAGCTCCTACAATGAGCAGTTCTTC. The gene calls are TRBV20-1 and TRBJ2-1; unclear D gene. Trimming left V 1 base short and J 0 bases short, with 10 bases between. The CDR3 is 15 residues long. Germline CDR1 and CDR2: DFQATT and SNEGSKA (reference sequence).

This clonotype occurred many times. The chain links TRBV4-3 to TRBJ2-2; D gene unclear. CDR1 LGHNA and CDR2 YSLEER come from the germline V gene. V shed 0 bases and J shed 4 bases, with 6 bases lying between them. The CDR3 has 14 residues. CDR3 sequence: CASSQDGVTGELFF. In nucleotides, the CDR3 is TGCGCCAGCAGCCAAGATGGAGTCACCGGGGAGCTGTTTTTT.

V is TRBV5-6 and J is TRBJ2-5; tentatively, D is TRBD2 (5 bases). Germline V lookup: CDR1 SGHDT, CDR2 YYEEEE. This CDR3 is built from 15 residues. V was clipped by 1 base and J by 0 bases, with 10 bases between them. The CDR3 DNA is TGTGCCAGCAGCTTGCGGGGTTTAAACCAAGAGACCCAGTACTTC. This codes for CASSLRGLNQETQYF.

This clonotype was detected only a few times. V usage is TRBV7-2 and J usage is TRBJ1-1; no reliable D call. V was shortened by 6 bases and J by 5 bases, with 13 bases between the two germline ends. The CDR3 contains 13 residues. Germline lookup yields CDR1 SGHTA and CDR2 FQGNSA. The CDR3: CASSSARRTEAFF. DNA for the CDR3: TGTGCCAGCAGTTCCGCGCGTCGGACTGAAGCTTTCTTT.

This clonotype showed up just a few times. This chain connects TRBV20-1 to TRBJ1-1; unclear D gene. The V end lost 3 bases, the J end lost 1 base, and 21 bases lay between the germline ends. The length of the CDR3 is 17 residues. The germline CDR1 and CDR2 sequences are DFQATT and SNEGSKA (reference sequence). The CDR3 DNA reads TGCAGTGCTAGGGCCCTGGGCGGGTCGAGGGAGAACACTGAAGCTTTCTTT. As protein: CSARALGGSRENTEAFF.

This clonotype was counted a few times. Relative to the germline gene, one junction end is altered; a read error may explain this. The gene calls are TRBV4-3 and TRBJ2-7; 9 nucleotides match TRBD1. The CDR3 is made up of 15 amino acids. In germline, CDR1 is LGHNA, CDR2 YSLEER. As DNA, the CDR3 is TGCGCCAGCAGCCAAGATCTAGGACAGGGGTCGGGGCAGTATTTC. The encoded protein is CASSQDLGQGSGQYF.

The chain uses TRBV20-1 and TRBJ1-5; 7 bases are shared with TRBD1. This CDR3 is 12 amino acids long. Losses at the gene ends were 8 bases for V and 5 bases for J; bases not matched to a gene: 6. Looked up from germline, CDR1 is DFQATT and CDR2 is SNEGSKA (reference sequence). The CDR3 bases are TGCAGTTCCGGGACAGTCGATCAGCCCCAGCATTTT. This gives the protein CSSGTVDQPQHF.

The chain combines TRBV5-5 with TRBJ1-5, with 8 bases identical to TRBD1. J lost 1 base, V lost 5 bases, and 11 bases had no gene match. Germline values: CDR1 SGHKS, CDR2 YYEKEE (reference sequence). The length of the CDR3 is 17 residues. The CDR3 region is CASSQKPGQASNQPQHF. The CDR3 DNA follows: TGTGCCAGCAGTCAAAAGCCGGGACAGGCGAGCAATCAGCCCCAGCATTTT.

This rearrangement joins TRBV5-1 to TRBJ2-1; TRBD1 is a possible D gene (6 bases). Per germline, CDR1 SGHRS and CDR2 YFSETQ. The CDR3 runs to 17 residues. V gave up 4 bases and J gave up 7 bases, with 24 bases separating them. The CDR3 region has the DNA TGCGCCAGCAGCCCAACCCCACAGGGTTTGGCCGCAAATGAGCAGTTCTTC. Residues: CASSPTPQGLAANEQFF. Full variable domain (outside the CDR3, taken from reference TRBV5-1 and TRBJ2-1): KAGVTQTPRYLIKTRGQQVTLSCSPISGHRSVSWYQQTPGQGLQFLFEYFSETQRNKGNFPGRFSGRQFSNSRSEMNVSTLELGDSALYLCASSPTPQGLAANEQFFGPGTRLTVL.

This chain connects TRBV7-2 to TRBJ1-5; no clear D. There are 12 residues in the CDR3. The germline V gene encodes CDR1 SGHTA and CDR2 FQGNSA. Trimming shortened V by 5 bases and J by 3 bases, and 5 bases separated the two germline ends. The CDR3 protein is CASSQFNQPQHF. The DNA of the CDR3 is TGTGCCAGCAGCCAGTTCAATCAGCCCCAGCATTTT.

The V and J genes are TRBV29-1 and TRBJ2-5, with TRBD1 as a possible D gene (6 bases). The CDR3 spans 14 residues. Germline V lookup: CDR1 SQVTM, CDR2 ANQGSEA. Trimming took 2 bases from V and 5 from J, leaving 15 bases between them. CDR3 sequence reads: CSVEKIVRGETQYF. In DNA form, the CDR3 reads TGCAGCGTTGAAAAGATTGTGAGGGGGGAGACCCAGTACTTC.

V gene TRBV28 combines with J gene TRBJ2-7; the D gene is possibly TRBD1 (5 bases). CDR1 is MDHEN, CDR2 SYDVKM, per germline. V dropped 2 bases and J dropped 7 bases, with 24 bases sitting between them. CDR3 length: 17 residues. In DNA form, the CDR3 reads TGTGCCAGCAGTTTAGTAGGCAGGGCCGGCATATTAGGAGAGCAGTACTTC. This codes for CASSLVGRAGILGEQYF.

The rearrangement uses TRBV4-3 and TRBJ1-1; D perhaps matches TRBD1 (6 bases). CDR1 is LGHNA and CDR2 is YSLEER in the germline V gene. Trimming took 7 bases from V and 1 from J, leaving 13 bases between them. The CDR3 runs to 14 residues. The CDR3 protein is CASTTGLSNTEAFF. As DNA, the CDR3 is TGCGCCAGCACCACAGGGTTATCGAACACTGAAGCTTTCTTT.

CDR3 sequence reads: CASSLLAGISYEQYF. As DNA, the CDR3 is TGTGCCAGCAGCCTTCTAGCGGGAATCTCCTACGAGCAGTACTTC. The chain combines TRBV6-1 with TRBJ2-7, with 9 bases identical to TRBD2. In germline, CDR1 is MNHNS, CDR2 SASEGT. CDR3 length: 15 amino acids. The ends lost 6 bases at V and 0 bases at J; junction bases unmatched: 6.

This clonotype was found once. The chain's CDR3 is CASSFYGWQNEKLFF. The CDR3 DNA sequence: TGTGCCAGCAGCTTTTATGGCTGGCAGAATGAAAAACTGTTTTTT. This chain links TRBV5-6 with TRBJ1-4; D remains unclear. V was pared by 2 bases and J by 5 bases, with 13 bases between. The CDR3 is made up of 15 amino acids. Germline CDR1 SGHDT, CDR2 YYEEEE.

This clonotype was recorded at least ten times. The chain links TRBV20-1 to TRBJ2-3; TRBD2 agrees at 14 bases. V was clipped by 4 bases and J by 10 bases; unmatched bases: 7. CDR3 size: 14 residues. Germline V gives CDR1 DFQATT, CDR2 SNEGSKA (reference sequence). The CDR3 DNA is TGCAGTGCTAACCACGGACTAGCGGGAGGCGCGCAGTATTTT. Protein product: CSANHGLAGGAQYF.

This clonotype was picked up a small number of times. The chain joins TRBV23-1 to TRBJ2-3, with D perhaps matching TRBD1 or TRBD2 (5 bases each). TRBV23-1 is annotated as an ORF whose role is uncertain. V lost 0 bases and J lost 1, with 17 bases in between. The CDR3 covers 18 residues. The CDR3 DNA follows: TGCGCCAGCAGTCAATCCTATTTCAGGGTGCGGGGCACAGATACGCAGTATTTT. Amino acid sequence: CASSQSYFRVRGTDTQYF.

The V call is TRBV20-1, the J call TRBJ1-1; maybe TRBD1 (6 bases). The CDR3 contains 14 residues. The V gene's germline CDR1 is DFQATT and CDR2 SNEGSKA (reference sequence). Trimming removed 3 bases at V and 1 base at J, with 12 bases between. The CDR3 region has the DNA TGCAGTGCTAGGTCGGGACACCAGAACACTGAAGCTTTCTTT. It is translated as CSARSGHQNTEAFF.